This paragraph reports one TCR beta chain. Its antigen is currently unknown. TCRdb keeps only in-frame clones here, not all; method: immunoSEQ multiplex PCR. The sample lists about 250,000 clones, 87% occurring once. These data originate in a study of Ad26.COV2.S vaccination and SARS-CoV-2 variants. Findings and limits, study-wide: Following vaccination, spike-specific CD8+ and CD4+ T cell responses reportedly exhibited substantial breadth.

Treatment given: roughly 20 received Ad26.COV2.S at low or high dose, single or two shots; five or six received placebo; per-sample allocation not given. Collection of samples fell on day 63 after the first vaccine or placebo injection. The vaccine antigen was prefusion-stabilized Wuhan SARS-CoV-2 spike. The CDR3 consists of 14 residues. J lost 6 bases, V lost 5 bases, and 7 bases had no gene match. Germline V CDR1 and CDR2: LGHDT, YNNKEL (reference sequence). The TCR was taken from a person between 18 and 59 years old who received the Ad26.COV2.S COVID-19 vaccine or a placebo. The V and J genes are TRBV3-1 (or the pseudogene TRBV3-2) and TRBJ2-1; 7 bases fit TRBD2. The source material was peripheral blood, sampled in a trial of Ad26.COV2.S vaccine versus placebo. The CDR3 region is CASSWGPSGNEQFF. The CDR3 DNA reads TGTGCCAGCAGCTGGGGCCCTAGCGGCAATGAGCAGTTCTTC.